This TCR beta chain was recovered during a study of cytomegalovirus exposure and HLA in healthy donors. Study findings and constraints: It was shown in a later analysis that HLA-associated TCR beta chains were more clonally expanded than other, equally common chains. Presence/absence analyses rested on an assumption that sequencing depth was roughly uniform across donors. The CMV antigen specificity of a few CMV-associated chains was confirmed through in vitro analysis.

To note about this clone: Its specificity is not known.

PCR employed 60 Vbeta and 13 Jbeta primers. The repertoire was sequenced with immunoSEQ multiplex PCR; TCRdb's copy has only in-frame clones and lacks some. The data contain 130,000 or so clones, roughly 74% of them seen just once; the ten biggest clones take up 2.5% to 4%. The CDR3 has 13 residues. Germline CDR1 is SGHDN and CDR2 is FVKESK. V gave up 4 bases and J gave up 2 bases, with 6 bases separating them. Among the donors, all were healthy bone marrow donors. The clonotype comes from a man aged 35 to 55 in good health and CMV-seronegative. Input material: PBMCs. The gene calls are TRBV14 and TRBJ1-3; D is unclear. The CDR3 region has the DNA TGTGCCAGCAGCCTCCTTGCTGGAAACACCATATATTTT. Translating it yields CASSLLAGNTIYF.